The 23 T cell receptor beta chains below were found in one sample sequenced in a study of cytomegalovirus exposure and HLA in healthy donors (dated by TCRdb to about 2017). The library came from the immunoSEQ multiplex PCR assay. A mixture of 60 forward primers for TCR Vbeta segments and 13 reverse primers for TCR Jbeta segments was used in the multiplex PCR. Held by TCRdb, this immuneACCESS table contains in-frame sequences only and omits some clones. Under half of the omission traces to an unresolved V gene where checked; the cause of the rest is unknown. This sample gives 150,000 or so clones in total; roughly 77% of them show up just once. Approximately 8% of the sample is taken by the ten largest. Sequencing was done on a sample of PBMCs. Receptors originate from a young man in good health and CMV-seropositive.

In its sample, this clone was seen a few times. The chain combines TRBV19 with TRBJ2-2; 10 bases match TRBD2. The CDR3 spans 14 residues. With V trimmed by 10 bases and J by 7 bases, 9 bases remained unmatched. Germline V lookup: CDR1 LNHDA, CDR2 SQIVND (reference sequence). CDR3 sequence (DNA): TGTGCCACCACGCAGCGGGAGGGGGTCGGGGAGCTGTTTTTT. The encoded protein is CATTQREGVGELFF.

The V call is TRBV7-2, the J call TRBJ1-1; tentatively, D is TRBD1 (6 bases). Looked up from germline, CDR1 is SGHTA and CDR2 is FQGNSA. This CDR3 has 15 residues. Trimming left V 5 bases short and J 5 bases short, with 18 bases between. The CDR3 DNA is TGTGCCAGCAGCCCCCGTTGGTACCAGGGGACTGAAGCTTTCTTT. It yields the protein CASSPRWYQGTEAFF.

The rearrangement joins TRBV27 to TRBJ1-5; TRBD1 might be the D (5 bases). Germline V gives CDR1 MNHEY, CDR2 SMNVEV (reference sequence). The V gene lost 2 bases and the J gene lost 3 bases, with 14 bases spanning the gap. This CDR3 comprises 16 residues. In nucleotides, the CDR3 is TGTGCCAGCAGTTTAAGGGGTCCTACCCCCAATCAGCCCCAGCATTTT. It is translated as CASSLRGPTPNQPQHF.

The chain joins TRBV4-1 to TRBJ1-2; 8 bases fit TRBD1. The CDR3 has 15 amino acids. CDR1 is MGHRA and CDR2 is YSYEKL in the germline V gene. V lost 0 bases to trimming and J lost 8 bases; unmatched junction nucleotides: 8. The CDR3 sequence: CASSQDSTGGRGYTF. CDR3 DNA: TGCGCCAGCAGCCAAGACAGCACAGGGGGGCGAGGCTACACCTTC.

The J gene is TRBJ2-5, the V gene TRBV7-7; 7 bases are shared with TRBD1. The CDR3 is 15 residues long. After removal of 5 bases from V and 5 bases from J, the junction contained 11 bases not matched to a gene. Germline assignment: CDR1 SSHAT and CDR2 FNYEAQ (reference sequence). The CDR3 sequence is CASSVGTVPSETQYF. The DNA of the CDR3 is TGTGCCAGCAGCGTAGGGACAGTCCCATCCGAGACCCAGTACTTC.

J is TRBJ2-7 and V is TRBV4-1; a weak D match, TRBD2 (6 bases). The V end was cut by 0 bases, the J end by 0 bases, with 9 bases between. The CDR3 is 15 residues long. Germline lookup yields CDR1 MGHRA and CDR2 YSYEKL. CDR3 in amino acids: CASSQETRGSYEQYF. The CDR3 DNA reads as TGCGCCAGCAGCCAAGAAACGCGGGGCTCCTACGAGCAGTACTTC.

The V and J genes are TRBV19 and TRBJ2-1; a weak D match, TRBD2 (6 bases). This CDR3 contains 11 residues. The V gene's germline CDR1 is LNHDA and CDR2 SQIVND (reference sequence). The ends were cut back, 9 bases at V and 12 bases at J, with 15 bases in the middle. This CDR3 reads CASPSTSLQFF. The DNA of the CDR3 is TGTGCCAGCCCCTCCACTAGCTTGCAGTTCTTC.

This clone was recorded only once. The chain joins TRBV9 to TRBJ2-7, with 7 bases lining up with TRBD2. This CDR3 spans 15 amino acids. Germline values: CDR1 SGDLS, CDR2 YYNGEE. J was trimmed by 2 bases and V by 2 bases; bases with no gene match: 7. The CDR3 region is CASSVASGDPYEQYF. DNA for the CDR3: TGTGCCAGCAGCGTGGCTAGCGGCGACCCCTACGAGCAGTACTTC. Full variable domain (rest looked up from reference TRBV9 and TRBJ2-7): DSGVTQTPKHLITATGQRVTLRCSPRSGDLSVYWYQQSLDQGLQFLIQYYNGEERAKGNILERFSAQQFPDLHSELNLSSLELGDSALYFCASSVASGDPYEQYFGPGTRLTVT.

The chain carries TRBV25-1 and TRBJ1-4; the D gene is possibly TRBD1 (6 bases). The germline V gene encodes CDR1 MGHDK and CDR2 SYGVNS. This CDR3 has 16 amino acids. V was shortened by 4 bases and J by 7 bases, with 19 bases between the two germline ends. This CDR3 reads CASSVDPGTLGEKLFF. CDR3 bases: TGTGCCAGCAGTGTCGATCCCGGGACATTGGGTGAAAAACTGTTTTTT.

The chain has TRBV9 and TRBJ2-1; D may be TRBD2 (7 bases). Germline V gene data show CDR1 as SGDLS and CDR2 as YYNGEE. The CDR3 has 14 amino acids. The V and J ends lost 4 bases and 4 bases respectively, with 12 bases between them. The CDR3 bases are TGTGCCAGCAGCAGGGGGGGCCCGTACAATGAGCAGTTCTTC. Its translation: CASSRGGPYNEQFF.

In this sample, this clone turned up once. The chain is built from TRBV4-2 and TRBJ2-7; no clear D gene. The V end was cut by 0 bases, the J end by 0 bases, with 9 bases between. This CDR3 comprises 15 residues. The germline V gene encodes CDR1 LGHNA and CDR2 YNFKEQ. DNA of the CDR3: TGTGCCAGCAGCCAAGATGGGCAGTTCTCCTACGAGCAGTACTTC. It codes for CASSQDGQFSYEQYF.

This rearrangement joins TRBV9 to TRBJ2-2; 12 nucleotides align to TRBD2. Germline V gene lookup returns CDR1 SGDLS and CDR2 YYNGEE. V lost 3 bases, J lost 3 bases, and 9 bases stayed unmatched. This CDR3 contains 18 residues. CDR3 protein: CASSGNLAGGPDTGELFF. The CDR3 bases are TGTGCCAGCAGCGGAAATCTAGCGGGGGGGCCTGACACCGGGGAGCTGTTTTTT. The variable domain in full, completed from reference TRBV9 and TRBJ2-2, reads DSGVTQTPKHLITATGQRVTLRCSPRSGDLSVYWYQQSLDQGLQFLIQYYNGEERAKGNILERFSAQQFPDLHSELNLSSLELGDSALYFCASSGNLAGGPDTGELFFGEGSRLTVL.

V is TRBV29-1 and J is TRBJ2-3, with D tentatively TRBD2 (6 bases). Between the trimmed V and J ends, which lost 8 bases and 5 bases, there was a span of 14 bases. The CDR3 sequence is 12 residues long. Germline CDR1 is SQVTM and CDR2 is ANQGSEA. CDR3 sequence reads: CSLSPGGDTQYF. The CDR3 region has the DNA TGCAGCCTCTCACCCGGGGGAGATACGCAGTATTTT.

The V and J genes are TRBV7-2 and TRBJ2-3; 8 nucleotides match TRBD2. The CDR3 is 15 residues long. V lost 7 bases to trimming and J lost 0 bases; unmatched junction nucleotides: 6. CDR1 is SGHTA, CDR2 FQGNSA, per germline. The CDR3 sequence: CASTQTSASTDTQYF. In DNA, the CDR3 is TGTGCCAGCACGCAGACTAGCGCTAGCACAGATACGCAGTATTTT.

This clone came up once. CDR3 amino acids: CASRWGGTSSYEQYF. The CDR3 bases are TGCGCCAGCAGATGGGGCGGGACGAGCTCCTACGAGCAGTACTTC. V gene TRBV4-3 combines with J gene TRBJ2-7, with D perhaps matching TRBD2 (6 bases). This CDR3 is 15 amino acids long. The germline V and J ends were trimmed by 6 bases and 0 bases, with 15 bases remaining between them. Germline CDR1 reads LGHNA; CDR2 reads YSLEER.

Here the CDR3 DNA reads TGTGCCAGCAGTTCTGACAGGGTGAACACTGAAGCTTTCTTT. This sequence encodes CASSSDRVNTEAFF. The genes are TRBV6-5 and TRBJ1-1, with TRBD1 identical over 7 bases. The CDR3 is 14 residues long. Per germline, CDR1 MNHEY and CDR2 SVGAGI. With 4 bases clipped from V and 0 bases from J, the junction kept 2 bases outside the gene matches.

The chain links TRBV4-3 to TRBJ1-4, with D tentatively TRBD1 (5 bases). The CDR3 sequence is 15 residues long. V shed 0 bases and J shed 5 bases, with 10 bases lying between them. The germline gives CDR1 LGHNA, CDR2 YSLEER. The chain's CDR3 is CASSQERRGNEKLFF. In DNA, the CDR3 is TGCGCCAGCAGCCAAGAAAGGCGGGGCAATGAAAAACTGTTTTTT.

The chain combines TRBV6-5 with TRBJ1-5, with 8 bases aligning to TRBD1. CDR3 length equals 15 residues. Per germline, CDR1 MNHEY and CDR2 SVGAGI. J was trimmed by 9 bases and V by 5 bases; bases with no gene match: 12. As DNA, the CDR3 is TGTGCCAGCAGTCCAGAGACAGGGGCCTACGGGCCCCAGCATTTT. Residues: CASSPETGAYGPQHF.

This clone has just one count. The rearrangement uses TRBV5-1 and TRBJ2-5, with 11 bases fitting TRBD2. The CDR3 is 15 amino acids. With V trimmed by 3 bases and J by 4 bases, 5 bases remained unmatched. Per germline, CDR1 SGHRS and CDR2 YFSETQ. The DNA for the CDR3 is TGCGCCAGCAGCTCCGTAGCGGGGGGGGGAGAGACCCAGTACTTC. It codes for CASSSVAGGGETQYF. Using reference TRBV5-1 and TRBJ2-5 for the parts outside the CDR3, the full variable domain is KAGVTQTPRYLIKTRGQQVTLSCSPISGHRSVSWYQQTPGQGLQFLFEYFSETQRNKGNFPGRFSGRQFSNSRSEMNVSTLELGDSALYLCASSSVAGGGETQYFGPGTRLLVL.

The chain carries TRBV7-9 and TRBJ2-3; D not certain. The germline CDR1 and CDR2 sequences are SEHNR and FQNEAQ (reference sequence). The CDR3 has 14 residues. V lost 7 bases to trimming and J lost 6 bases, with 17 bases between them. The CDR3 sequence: CASKVGSKEDTQYF. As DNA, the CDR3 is TGTGCCAGCAAAGTCGGATCCAAGGAGGATACGCAGTATTTT.

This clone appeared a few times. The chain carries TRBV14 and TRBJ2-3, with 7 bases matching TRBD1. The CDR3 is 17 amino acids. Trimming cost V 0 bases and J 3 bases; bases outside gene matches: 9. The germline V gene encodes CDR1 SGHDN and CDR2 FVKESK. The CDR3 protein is CASSQDSDRVRTDTQYF. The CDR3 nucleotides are TGTGCCAGCAGCCAAGATAGCGACAGGGTACGAACAGATACGCAGTATTTT. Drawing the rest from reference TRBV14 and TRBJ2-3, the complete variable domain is EAGVTQFPSHSVIEKGQTVTLRCDPISGHDNLYWYRRVMGKEIKFLLHFVKESKQDESGMPNNRFLAERTGGTYSTLKVQPAELEDSGVYFCASSQDSDRVRTDTQYFGPGTRLTVL.

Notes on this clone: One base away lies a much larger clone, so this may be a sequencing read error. The CDR3: CASSDGQYNEQFF. The CDR3 bases are TGTGCCAGCAGTGATGGACAGTACAATGAGCAGTTCTTC. The V call is TRBV28, the J call TRBJ2-1, with D perhaps TRBD1 (6 bases). CDR1 and CDR2 from the germline V gene are MDHEN and SYDVKM. V was clipped by 5 bases and J by 4 bases, with 9 bases between them. This CDR3 has 13 amino acids.

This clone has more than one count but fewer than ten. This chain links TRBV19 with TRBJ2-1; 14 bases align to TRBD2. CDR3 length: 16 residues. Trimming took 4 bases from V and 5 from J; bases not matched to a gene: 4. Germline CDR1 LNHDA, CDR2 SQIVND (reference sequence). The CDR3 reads CASSRGTSGRHNEQFF. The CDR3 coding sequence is TGTGCCAGTAGTAGGGGGACTAGCGGGAGACACAATGAGCAGTTCTTC. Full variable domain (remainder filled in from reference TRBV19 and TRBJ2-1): DGGITQSPKYLFRKEGQNVTLSCEQNLNHDAMYWYRQDPGQGLRLIYYSQIVNDFQKGDIAEGYSVSREKKESFPLTVTSAQKNPTAFYLCASSRGTSGRHNEQFFGPGTRLTVL.